These 8 T cell receptor beta chains originate from one sample sequenced in a study of graft-versus-host responses after intestinal transplantation. Sequencing was performed with immunoSEQ multiplex PCR; in TCRdb, only in-frame clones are kept and a portion is missing. The table records under 20,000 clones, just under 95% of them present only once. This sample comprised PBMCs, obtained 23 days after intestinal transplant. Receptor source: a human patient who received an intestinal transplant, so some T cells may come from the graft donor.

This clone is a singleton in its sample. J is TRBJ2-1 and V is TRBV7-9, with a possible D match to TRBD2 (5 bases). The CDR3 is made up of 12 amino acids. CDR1 and CDR2 (germline): SEHNR, FQNEAQ (reference sequence). Trimming took 10 bases from V and 4 from J, leaving 11 bases between them. Written as DNA, the CDR3 is TGTGCCACTGTAGCGCTATACAATGAGCAGTTCTTC. It encodes CATVALYNEQFF.

This clone was observed once. The chain uses TRBV6-1 and TRBJ1-5; D perhaps matches TRBD1 (5 bases). This CDR3 has 14 residues. CDR1 is MNHNS, CDR2 SASEGT, per germline. V dropped 1 base and J dropped 5 bases, with 9 bases sitting between them. The CDR3 reads CASSEGGYDQPQHF. The CDR3 DNA follows: TGTGCCAGCAGTGAAGGGGGGTACGATCAGCCCCAGCATTTT.

The chain is built from TRBV19 and TRBJ1-5; D is perhaps TRBD1 (5 bases). V was cut by 3 bases and J by 9 bases, with 9 bases left in between. CDR1 and CDR2 from the germline V gene are LNHDA and SQIVND (reference sequence). The CDR3 is made up of 12 amino acids. Written as DNA, the CDR3 is TGTGCCAGTAGTATTGGGCAGGGGCCCCAGCATTTT. This codes for CASSIGQGPQHF. Full variable domain (rest looked up from reference TRBV19 and TRBJ1-5): DGGITQSPKYLFRKEGQNVTLSCEQNLNHDAMYWYRQDPGQGLRLIYYSQIVNDFQKGDIAEGYSVSREKKESFPLTVTSAQKNPTAFYLCASSIGQGPQHFGDGTRLSIL.

This chain uses TRBV11-2 with TRBJ2-5; no definite D call. Trimming pared 2 bases from V and 2 bases from J, leaving 15 bases between. Germline CDR1 is SGHAT and CDR2 is FQNNGV. The CDR3 is made up of 16 amino acids. The CDR3 DNA follows: TGTGCCAGCAGCTTACGTTACCGGGTGGTACAAGAGACCCAGTACTTC. This codes for CASSLRYRVVQETQYF. The whole variable domain, filled in from reference TRBV11-2 and TRBJ2-5, reads EAGVAQSPRYKIIEKRQSVAFWCNPISGHATLYWYQQILGQGPKLLIQFQNNGVVDDSQLPKDRFSAERLKGVDSTLKIQPAKLEDSAVYLCASSLRYRVVQETQYFGPGTRLLVL.

The chain uses TRBV6-1 and TRBJ2-5, with D tentatively TRBD1 or TRBD2 (6 bases each). The DNA end is a closer match to TRBJ2-7, so the J assignment may be wrong. The CDR3 runs to 13 residues. Germline V CDR1 and CDR2: MNHNS, SASEGT. CDR3 nucleotide sequence: TGTGCCAGCAGTGAAAGAGGGGGGTACGAGCAGTACTTC. Translated, it gives CASSERGGYEQYF.

The rearrangement links TRBV18 to TRBJ2-3, with a possible D match to TRBD2 (6 bases). Germline lookup yields CDR1 KGHSH and CDR2 LQKENI. V was trimmed by 2 bases and J by 0 bases, leaving 15 bases between them. The CDR3 contains 17 residues. CDR3 loop: CASSPTFGTASTDTQYF. CDR3 nucleotides: TGTGCCAGCTCACCAACATTCGGGACTGCAAGCACAGATACGCAGTATTTT.

The rearrangement uses TRBV7-9 and TRBJ2-1; the match to TRBD2 covers 10 bases. J lost 0 bases, V lost 3 bases, and 11 bases had no gene match. The germline V gene has CDR1 SEHNR and CDR2 FQNEAQ (reference sequence). CDR3 length: 19 amino acids. CDR3 DNA: TGTGCCAGCAGCTTCACGGCTAGCGGGAGACCGTACTCCTACAATGAGCAGTTCTTC. Its translation: CASSFTASGRPYSYNEQFF.

The gene calls are TRBV29-1 and TRBJ2-7; D call uncertain. Germline-derived CDR1 and CDR2 are SQVTM and ANQGSEA. The CDR3 length is 13 residues. V lost 7 bases and J 2 bases, leaving 15 bases between the germline ends. CDR3 sequence reads: CSAVLGSTYEQYF. The CDR3 DNA sequence: TGCAGCGCTGTGTTGGGGTCCACCTACGAGCAGTACTTC.